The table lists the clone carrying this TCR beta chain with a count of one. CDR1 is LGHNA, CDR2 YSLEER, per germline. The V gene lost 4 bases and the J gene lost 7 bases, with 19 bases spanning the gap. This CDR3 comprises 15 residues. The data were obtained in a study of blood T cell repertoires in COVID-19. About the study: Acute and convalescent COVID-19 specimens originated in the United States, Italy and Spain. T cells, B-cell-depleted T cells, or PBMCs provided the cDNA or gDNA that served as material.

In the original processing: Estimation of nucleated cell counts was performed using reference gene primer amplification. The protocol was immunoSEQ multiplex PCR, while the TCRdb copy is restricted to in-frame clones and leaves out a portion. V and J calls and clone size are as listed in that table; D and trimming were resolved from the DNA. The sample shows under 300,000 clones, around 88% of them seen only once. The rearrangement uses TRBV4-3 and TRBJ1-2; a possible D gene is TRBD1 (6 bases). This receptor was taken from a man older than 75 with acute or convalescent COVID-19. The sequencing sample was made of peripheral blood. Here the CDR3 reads CASSPSRQALGGYTF. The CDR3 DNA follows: TGCGCCAGCAGCCCCTCCCGACAGGCCCTGGGTGGCTACACCTTC.